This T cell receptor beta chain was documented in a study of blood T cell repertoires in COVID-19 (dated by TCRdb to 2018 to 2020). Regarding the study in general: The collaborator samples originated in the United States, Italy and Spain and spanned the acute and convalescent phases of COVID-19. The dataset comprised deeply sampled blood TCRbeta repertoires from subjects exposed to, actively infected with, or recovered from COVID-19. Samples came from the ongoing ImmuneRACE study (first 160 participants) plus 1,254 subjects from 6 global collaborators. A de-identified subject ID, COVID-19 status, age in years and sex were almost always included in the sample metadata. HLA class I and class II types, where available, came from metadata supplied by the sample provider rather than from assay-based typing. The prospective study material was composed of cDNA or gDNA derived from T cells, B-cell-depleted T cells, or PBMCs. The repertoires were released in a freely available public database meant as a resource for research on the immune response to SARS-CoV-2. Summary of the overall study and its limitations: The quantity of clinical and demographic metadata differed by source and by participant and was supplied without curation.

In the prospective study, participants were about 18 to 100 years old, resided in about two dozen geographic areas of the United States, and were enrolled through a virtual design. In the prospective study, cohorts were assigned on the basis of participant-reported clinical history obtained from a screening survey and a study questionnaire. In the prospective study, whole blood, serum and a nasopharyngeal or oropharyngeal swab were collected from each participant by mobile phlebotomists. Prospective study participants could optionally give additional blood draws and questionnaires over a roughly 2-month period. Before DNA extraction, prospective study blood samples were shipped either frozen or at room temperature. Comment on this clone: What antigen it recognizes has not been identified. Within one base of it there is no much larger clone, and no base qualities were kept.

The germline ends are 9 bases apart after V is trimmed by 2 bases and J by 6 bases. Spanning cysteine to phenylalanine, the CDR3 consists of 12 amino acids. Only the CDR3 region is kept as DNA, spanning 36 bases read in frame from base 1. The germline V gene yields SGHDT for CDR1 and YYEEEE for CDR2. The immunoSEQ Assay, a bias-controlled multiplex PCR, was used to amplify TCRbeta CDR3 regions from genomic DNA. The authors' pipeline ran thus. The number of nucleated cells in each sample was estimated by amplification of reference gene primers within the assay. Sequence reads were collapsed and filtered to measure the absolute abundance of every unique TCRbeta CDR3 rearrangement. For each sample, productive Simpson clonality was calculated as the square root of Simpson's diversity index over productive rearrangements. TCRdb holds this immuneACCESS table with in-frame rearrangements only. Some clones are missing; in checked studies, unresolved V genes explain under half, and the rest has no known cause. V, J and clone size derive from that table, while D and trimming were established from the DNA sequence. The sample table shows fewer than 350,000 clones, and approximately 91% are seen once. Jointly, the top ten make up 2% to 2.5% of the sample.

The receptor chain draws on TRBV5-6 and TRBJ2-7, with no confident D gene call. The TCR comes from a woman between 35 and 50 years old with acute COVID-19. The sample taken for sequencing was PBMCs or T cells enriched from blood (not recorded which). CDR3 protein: CASSLLPAEQYF. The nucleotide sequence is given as TGTGCCAGCAGCTTACTACCGGCCGAGCAGTACTTC.